These 32 T cell receptor beta chains share one sample of origin, sequenced in a study of OX40 agonist ivuxolimab in advanced cancers. The table came from immunoSEQ multiplex PCR; TCRdb's copy has only in-frame clones and leaves some out. The sample gives around 66,000 clones, approximately 83% of which show up once; almost 4.5% is in the top ten. The starting material was CD4+ or CD8+ T cells sorted from blood, obtained in a trial of the OX40 agonist ivuxolimab. These receptors came from an adult with an advanced solid tumor such as melanoma, head and neck, liver or kidney cancer.

This rearrangement joins TRBV5-1 to TRBJ2-5; TRBD1 agrees at 7 bases. V shed 0 bases and J 1 base; nucleotides not matched to a gene: 6. The CDR3 contains 16 residues. Germline lookup yields CDR1 SGHRS and CDR2 YFSETQ. The CDR3 DNA follows: TGCGCCAGCAGCTTGGGAGGGGGCTCGTCCCAAGAGACCCAGTACTTC. Translated, it gives CASSLGGGSSQETQYF.

The chain combines TRBV7-2 with TRBJ1-2; 7 bases line up with TRBD1. Trimming took 5 bases from V and 3 from J; bases not matched to a gene: 9. This CDR3 is built from 15 residues. Germline V gene sequence: CDR1 SGHTA, CDR2 FQGNSA. CDR3: CASSVSGTADYGYTF. For the CDR3, the DNA is TGTGCCAGCAGCGTATCCGGGACAGCGGACTATGGCTACACCTTC.

The chain links TRBV5-1 to TRBJ1-1, with D tentatively TRBD1 (5 bases). The V gene's germline CDR1 is SGHRS and CDR2 YFSETQ. CDR3 length equals 15 residues. The V and J ends lost 0 bases and 0 bases respectively, with 9 bases between them. The CDR3 here is CASSLVLGVNTEAFF. CDR3 DNA sequence: TGCGCCAGCAGCTTGGTCCTGGGGGTGAACACTGAAGCTTTCTTT. Complete variable domain (other parts from reference TRBV5-1 and TRBJ1-1): KAGVTQTPRYLIKTRGQQVTLSCSPISGHRSVSWYQQTPGQGLQFLFEYFSETQRNKGNFPGRFSGRQFSNSRSEMNVSTLELGDSALYLCASSLVLGVNTEAFFGQGTRLTVV.

This sequence joins TRBV5-1 and TRBJ1-1, with no clear D. V was cut by 0 bases and J by 1 base, with 7 bases left in between. This CDR3 is built from 14 residues. In germline, CDR1 is SGHRS, CDR2 YFSETQ. CDR3 nucleotide sequence: TGCGCCAGCAGCTTGGGGGGTCGGAACACTGAAGCTTTCTTT. Translating gives CASSLGGRNTEAFF.

The rearrangement joins TRBV5-5 to TRBJ1-5, with 7 bases identical to TRBD1. V lost 4 bases, J lost 3 bases, and 7 bases stayed unmatched. The germline V gene has CDR1 SGHKS and CDR2 YYEKEE (reference sequence). The CDR3 totals 15 residues. CDR3 in DNA: TGTGCCAGCAGCATTACCGACAGGGACAATCAGCCCCAGCATTTT. Residues: CASSITDRDNQPQHF.

The chain uses TRBV19 and TRBJ1-4; TRBD1 agrees at 9 bases. Unmatched junction bases numbered 5, after V lost 9 bases and J lost 0 bases. CDR3 length: 15 amino acids. Germline CDR1 LNHDA, CDR2 SQIVND (reference sequence). Here the CDR3 reads CASVTGGATNEKLFF. As DNA, the CDR3 is TGTGCCAGCGTAACAGGGGGCGCAACTAATGAAAAACTGTTTTTT.

The gene calls are TRBV20-1 and TRBJ2-3; unclear D gene. V lost 3 bases and J lost 4, with 5 bases in between. The CDR3 has 11 residues. Germline V gives CDR1 DFQATT, CDR2 SNEGSKA (reference sequence). The CDR3: CSARMADTQYF. The CDR3 DNA reads TGCAGTGCTAGGATGGCAGATACGCAGTATTTT.

As to this clone: At the DNA level, this CDR3 is encoded by other sequences in the same sample as well. J is TRBJ2-3 and V is TRBV5-1; 8 bases match TRBD2. CDR3 length equals 15 residues. V lost 3 bases, J lost 4 bases, and 7 bases stayed unmatched. The germline CDR1 and CDR2 sequences are SGHRS and YFSETQ. CDR3 nucleotide sequence: TGCGCCAGCAGCTCCGGGACTAGTGTCCCAGATACGCAGTATTTT. This codes for CASSSGTSVPDTQYF.

The chain recombines TRBV6-5 with TRBJ1-2, with D tentatively TRBD1 (6 bases). The germline V gene encodes CDR1 MNHEY and CDR2 SVGAGI. The V end lost 6 bases, the J end lost 4 bases, and 15 bases lay between the germline ends. The CDR3 is 14 amino acids. The CDR3 DNA sequence: TGTGCCAGCAGCCTGGGGGGCATAGGCTATGGCTACACCTTC. This codes for CASSLGGIGYGYTF.

The chain recombines TRBV7-6 with TRBJ2-7; TRBD1 matches at 7 bases. The CDR3 is 13 amino acids. Germline V gene sequence: CDR1 SGHVS, CDR2 FNYEAQ. Unmatched junction bases numbered 6, after V lost 4 bases and J lost 6 bases. The CDR3 loop is CASSSGQSVEQYF. As DNA, the CDR3 is TGTGCCAGCAGCTCGGGACAGTCGGTCGAGCAGTACTTC.

The gene calls are TRBV6-6 and TRBJ1-3; TRBD1 is a possible D gene (6 bases). Trimming shortened V by 6 bases and J by 2 bases, and 14 bases separated the two germline ends. In germline, CDR1 is MNHNY, CDR2 SVGAGI (reference sequence). The CDR3 consists of 15 residues. As DNA, the CDR3 is TGTGCCAGCAGCCGAGGGGGGGGAGCTGGAAACACCATATATTTT. Residues: CASSRGGGAGNTIYF.

This clone was recorded only once. This CDR3 reads CASSRLGTGTGELFF. The CDR3 coding sequence is TGTGCCAGCAGTCGACTGGGGACTGGCACCGGGGAGCTGTTTTTT. The rearrangement uses TRBV6-5 and TRBJ2-2, with D perhaps matching TRBD2 (6 bases). CDR1 and CDR2 from the germline V gene are MNHEY and SVGAGI. The CDR3 spans 15 residues. Trimming cost V 5 bases and J 4 bases, with 14 bases left between them.

The J gene is TRBJ2-7, the V gene TRBV28; tentative D call: TRBD1 (6 bases). CDR3 length: 15 residues. Trimming stripped 6 bases from V and 4 bases from J, with 19 bases between. The germline V gene has CDR1 MDHEN and CDR2 SYDVKM. In nucleotides, the CDR3 is TGTGCCAGCAGCAACCAAGGGGGTTTTGGATACGAGCAGTACTTC. It specifies CASSNQGGFGYEQYF.

The gene calls are TRBV2 and TRBJ2-3; D tentatively reads TRBD1 or TRBD2 (5 bases each). This CDR3 has 13 amino acids. CDR1 and CDR2 from the germline V gene are SNHLY and FYNNEI. Trimming removed 6 bases at V and 9 bases at J, with 16 bases between. CDR3 amino acids: CASSRDLSSTQYF. The CDR3 nucleotides read TGTGCCAGCAGCCGGGACCTCTCCTCGACGCAGTATTTT.

CDR3 sequence: CASNLGQGALSGANVLTF. CDR3 nucleotides: TGTGCCAGCAACCTCGGACAGGGCGCTCTCTCTGGGGCCAACGTCCTGACTTTC. The V and J genes are TRBV28 and TRBJ2-6, with 8 bases matching TRBD1. Germline V CDR1 and CDR2: MDHEN, SYDVKM. V shed 7 bases and J 0 bases; nucleotides not matched to a gene: 11. This CDR3 has 18 amino acids.

A few counts support this clone. The chain joins TRBV20-1 to TRBJ2-5; D unclear. CDR3 length: 11 residues. In germline, CDR1 is DFQATT, CDR2 SNEGSKA (reference sequence). The ends were cut back, 6 bases at V and 2 bases at J, with 7 bases in the middle. CDR3 sequence reads: CSAGQQETQYF. CDR3 DNA: TGCAGTGCGGGCCAGCAAGAGACCCAGTACTTC.

In DNA form, the CDR3 reads TGTGCCAGCGGGGGCAACCAAGAGACCCAGTACTTC. Encoded protein: CASGGNQETQYF. The chain is built from TRBV28 and TRBJ2-5; D might be TRBD1 (6 bases). The CDR3 contains 12 residues. Germline CDR1 and CDR2: MDHEN and SYDVKM. Trimming pared 8 bases from V and 0 bases from J, leaving 7 bases between.

J is TRBJ1-1 and V is TRBV19; D remains ambiguous. CDR1 LNHDA and CDR2 SQIVND come from the germline V gene (reference sequence). Trimming took 5 bases from V and 7 from J, leaving 11 bases between them. The CDR3 has 12 amino acids. CDR3 sequence reads: CASSSSVSEAFF. The CDR3, as DNA: TGTGCCAGTAGTTCCTCCGTTAGTGAAGCTTTCTTT.

The V gene is TRBV2, the J gene TRBJ2-2; a weak D match, TRBD2 (6 bases). The CDR3 has 14 amino acids. Germline CDR1 SNHLY, CDR2 FYNNEI. The V and J ends lost 7 bases and 3 bases respectively, with 12 bases between them. The CDR3 region has the DNA TGTGCCAGCACTCGGGACTCCTACACCGGGGAGCTGTTTTTT. It codes for CASTRDSYTGELFF. Together with reference TRBV2 and TRBJ2-2, the CDR3 gives the full variable domain: EPEVTQTPSHQVTQMGQEVILRCVPISNHLYFYWYRQILGQKVEFLVSFYNNEISEKSEIFDDQFSVERPDGSNFTLKIRSTKLEDSAMYFCASTRDSYTGELFFGEGSRLTVL.

This chain connects TRBV2 to TRBJ2-7; D is perhaps TRBD2 (6 bases). The germline CDR1 and CDR2 sequences are SNHLY and FYNNEI. The CDR3 spans 14 residues. V shed 6 bases and J shed 2 bases, with 14 bases lying between them. CDR3 nucleotides: TGTGCCAGCAGAAAGGAGGGGTTCGCCTACGAGCAGTACTTC. This codes for CASRKEGFAYEQYF.

The J gene is TRBJ1-2, the V gene TRBV5-6; TRBD1 matches 8 bases. V trimming: 1 base; J trimming: 3 bases; junction bases outside the gene matches: 8. The germline gives CDR1 SGHDT, CDR2 YYEEEE. The CDR3 spans 16 residues. CDR3 region: CASSLRGDRTYYGYTF. The CDR3 region has the DNA TGTGCCAGCAGCTTGAGAGGGGACAGGACTTACTATGGCTACACCTTC.

The CDR3 DNA is TGTGCCAGCAGCCGGGAGGGACAGGGGGAGTATGGCTACACCTTC. Amino acids: CASSREGQGEYGYTF. V usage is TRBV4-2 and J usage is TRBJ1-2, with 11 bases aligning to TRBD1. Germline V gene sequence: CDR1 LGHNA, CDR2 YNFKEQ. Losses at the gene ends were 4 bases for V and 5 bases for J; bases not matched to a gene: 6. The CDR3 contains 15 residues.

This chain joins TRBV27 and TRBJ1-4; 10 bases line up with TRBD1. The V gene end was trimmed by 3 bases and the J gene end by 8 bases; junction bases not matched to a gene: 0. The CDR3 runs 13 residues. Per the germline V gene, CDR1 is MNHEY and CDR2 is SMNVEV (reference sequence). Here the CDR3 DNA reads TGTGCCAGCAGTTTGGACAGGGGGGAAAAACTGTTTTTT. Translating gives CASSLDRGEKLFF.

V and J are TRBV5-1 and TRBJ2-2, with 9 bases that match TRBD1. The CDR3 is 16 residues long. Trimming removed 3 bases from V and 2 bases from J; junction bases left unmatched: 5. Germline V CDR1 and CDR2: SGHRS, YFSETQ. This CDR3 is CASSSGQGINTGELFF. Here the CDR3 DNA reads TGCGCCAGCAGCTCCGGACAGGGGATTAACACCGGGGAGCTGTTTTTT.

The chain recombines TRBV5-1 with TRBJ1-1; TRBD1 aligns across 11 bases. Germline CDR1 is SGHRS and CDR2 is YFSETQ. The junction had 5 bases not matched to a gene; V was cut back by 4 bases and J by 6 bases. This CDR3 is 14 amino acids long. CDR3 bases: TGCGCCAGCAGCGCGGGACAGGGGGACCCTGAAGCTTTCTTT. Its protein is CASSAGQGDPEAFF.

The chain couples TRBV19 to TRBJ2-7, with TRBD1 matching over 9 bases. The germline V gene has CDR1 LNHDA and CDR2 SQIVND (reference sequence). V gave up 4 bases and J gave up 4 bases; unmatched junction bases: 8. This CDR3 spans 15 amino acids. The CDR3, as DNA: TGTGCCAGTAGTAACGGAGGGACAGGGATTTACGAGCAGTACTTC. Residues: CASSNGGTGIYEQYF.

V usage is TRBV5-6 and J usage is TRBJ2-5; 7 bases are a match to TRBD2. Trimming at V came to 7 bases and at J to 2 bases, leaving 8 bases not matched to a gene. The CDR3 runs to 14 residues. From germline, CDR1 is SGHDT and CDR2 YYEEEE. CDR3 bases: TGTGCCAGCGGGGGAGGGATAGGACAAGAGACCCAGTACTTC. Its protein is CASGGGIGQETQYF.

V gene TRBV6-5 combines with J gene TRBJ1-3; D possibly corresponds to TRBD1 (5 bases). This CDR3 comprises 16 residues. Trimming left V 3 bases short and J 0 bases short, with 12 bases between. Germline CDR1 MNHEY, CDR2 SVGAGI. CDR3 DNA: TGTGCCAGCAGTTATGCCCGGGACTACTCTGGAAACACCATATATTTT. Protein sequence: CASSYARDYSGNTIYF.

CDR3 DNA sequence: TGCGCCAGCAGCCAGGCCTGGACAGGGTCTAATGAAAAACTGTTTTTT. As protein: CASSQAWTGSNEKLFF. This chain links TRBV4-3 with TRBJ1-4, with TRBD1 identical over 8 bases. The CDR3 loop spans 16 amino acids. Germline V gives CDR1 LGHNA, CDR2 YSLEER. Trimming cost V 3 bases and J 3 bases; bases outside gene matches: 6.

In this sample, this clone turned up once. The genes are TRBV9 and TRBJ1-5; unclear D gene. V was cut by 4 bases and J by 6 bases, with 14 bases left in between. From germline, CDR1 is SGDLS and CDR2 YYNGEE. The CDR3 has 14 amino acids. The CDR3: CASSLTGEGQPQHF. The CDR3 coding sequence is TGTGCCAGCAGCCTCACCGGGGAGGGTCAGCCCCAGCATTTT.

The chain employs TRBV5-1 and TRBJ2-1; D might be TRBD2 (5 bases). With 2 bases removed from V and 7 bases from J, the gap between germline ends came to 10 bases. The CDR3 length is 13 residues. Looked up from germline, CDR1 is SGHRS and CDR2 is YFSETQ. CDR3 loop: CASSLIQRNEQFF. CDR3 nucleotides: TGCGCCAGCAGCTTAATTCAGCGGAATGAGCAGTTCTTC.

This clone came up once. The chain uses TRBV18 and TRBJ2-5; TRBD2 agrees at 8 bases. Trimming at V came to 0 bases and at J to 4 bases, leaving 4 bases not matched to a gene. From germline, CDR1 is KGHSH and CDR2 LQKENI. The CDR3 contains 15 residues. As DNA, the CDR3 is TGTGCCAGCTCACCACCCGCGGGGGGACGAGAGACCCAGTACTTC. Translation gives CASSPPAGGRETQYF.